Included here is one T cell receptor beta chain sequence, with context. One end of the junction is discordant with germline, which a read error may explain. CDR3 length: 15 amino acids. From germline, CDR1 is SGHNT and CDR2 YYREEE (reference sequence). Generated by immunoSEQ multiplex PCR, the TCRdb table keeps only in-frame clones and is missing some. The sample contains about 160,000 clones, around 93% of which appear only once. This sample was included in a study of blood T cell repertoires in COVID-19. Study as a whole: The samples span acute and convalescent COVID-19 from the United States, Italy and Spain. The cDNA or gDNA used as material had been derived from T cells, B-cell-depleted T cells, or PBMCs.

The TCR comes from a woman aged 50 to 65 with acute or convalescent COVID-19. The V gene is TRBV5-4, the J gene TRBJ1-2, with D possibly TRBD1 on 6 matching bases. The sequenced sample was peripheral blood. CDR3 amino acids: CASSPGGSSNYGYTF. CDR3 DNA sequence: TGTGCCAGCAGCCCGGGGGGCAGCTCTAATTATGGCTACACCTTC.